The clone carrying this T cell receptor (beta chain) showed up just once. The target antigen is unknown. The method was immunoSEQ multiplex PCR; TCRdb's version includes in-frame clones alone and lacks a portion of them. The repertoire holds around 6,600 clones, about four fifths seen once, with approximately 5.2% in the top ten. These data are taken from a study of cytotoxic CD8 clonotypes in ibrutinib-treated CLL. Study-level information: Some 25 partial and 2 complete responses; at median approximately 6 years, 14 remitted, about twelve progressed. Study results and caveats: Rising at ibrutinib response, clonality subsequently fell back toward baseline at progression. Public clonotypes (which were uncommon) either contracted or remained stable on treatment.

The germline V gene has CDR1 SGHTA and CDR2 FQGNSA. V was cut by 6 bases and J by 4 bases, with 20 bases left in between. This CDR3 is 16 amino acids long. This sequence joins TRBV7-2 and TRBJ2-3; D may be TRBD1 or TRBD2 (5 bases each). The material sequenced was PBMCs, taken before ibrutinib treatment. This TCR was sampled from a human donor with chronic lymphocytic leukemia. CDR3 sequence: CASSYSGTRGADTQYF. CDR3 bases: TGTGCCAGCAGTTATTCCGGGACCCGGGGCGCAGATACGCAGTATTTT.